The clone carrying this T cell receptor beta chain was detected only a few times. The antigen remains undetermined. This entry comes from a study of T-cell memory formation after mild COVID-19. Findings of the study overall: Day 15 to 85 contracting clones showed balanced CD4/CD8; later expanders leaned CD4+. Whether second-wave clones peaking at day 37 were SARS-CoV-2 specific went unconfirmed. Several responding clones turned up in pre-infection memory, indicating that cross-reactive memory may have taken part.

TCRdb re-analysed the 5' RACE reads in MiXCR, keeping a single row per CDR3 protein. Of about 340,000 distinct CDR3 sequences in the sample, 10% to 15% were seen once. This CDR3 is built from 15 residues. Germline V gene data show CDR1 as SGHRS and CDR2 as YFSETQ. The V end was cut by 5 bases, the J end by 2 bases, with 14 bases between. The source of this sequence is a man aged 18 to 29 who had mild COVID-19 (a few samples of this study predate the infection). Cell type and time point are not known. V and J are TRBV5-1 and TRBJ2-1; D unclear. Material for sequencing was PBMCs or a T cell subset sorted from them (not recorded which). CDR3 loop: CASSASPGAYNEQFF. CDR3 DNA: TGCGCCAGCAGTGCGAGCCCAGGAGCCTACAATGAGCAGTTCTTC.